This TCR beta chain derives from a study of PD-1 blockade in classical Hodgkin lymphoma. Study results and caveats: A reduction in baseline TCR diversity was reportedly seen in newly diagnosed patients relative to healthy donors. Repertoire differences have undefined causes, possibly disease activity or prior therapy.

Germline CDR1 reads SGHTS; CDR2 reads YDEGEE. The CDR3 is made up of 12 amino acids. V gave up 7 bases and J gave up 5 bases, with 12 bases separating them. The data were produced by immunoSEQ multiplex PCR, yet TCRdb's version contains in-frame clones alone and is incomplete. Among about 92,000 clones, about 83% were seen once, and the ten largest hold approximately 15%. As for time point: cycle 4 day 1 (C4D1), after 6 weeks of nivolumab. All patients experienced relapse after autologous stem cell transplantation, and brentuximab vedotin exposure was variable. About this clone: Its antigen is still unknown.

The chain carries TRBV5-8 and TRBJ2-5, with unresolved D. This receptor was obtained from a human donor with classical Hodgkin lymphoma. Source: peripheral blood mononuclear cells (PBMCs), taken before the fourth cycle of nivolumab. The CDR3 region is CASGWFQETQYF. The CDR3 DNA sequence: TGTGCCAGCGGATGGTTTCAGGAGACCCAGTACTTC.